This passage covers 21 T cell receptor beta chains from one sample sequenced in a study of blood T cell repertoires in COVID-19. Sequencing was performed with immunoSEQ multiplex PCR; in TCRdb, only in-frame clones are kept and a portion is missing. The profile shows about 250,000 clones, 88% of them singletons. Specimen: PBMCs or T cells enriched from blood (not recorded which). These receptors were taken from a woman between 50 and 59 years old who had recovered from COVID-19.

Here the CDR3 reads CASSFTGEASGKYEQYF. The CDR3 bases are TGTGCCAGCAGTTTCACAGGGGAGGCTAGCGGGAAATACGAGCAGTACTTC. The V call is TRBV27, the J call TRBJ2-7, with TRBD2 matching over 9 bases. Germline V lookup: CDR1 MNHEY, CDR2 SMNVEV (reference sequence). The CDR3 extends over 17 amino acids. J lost 4 bases, V lost 3 bases, and 13 bases had no gene match.

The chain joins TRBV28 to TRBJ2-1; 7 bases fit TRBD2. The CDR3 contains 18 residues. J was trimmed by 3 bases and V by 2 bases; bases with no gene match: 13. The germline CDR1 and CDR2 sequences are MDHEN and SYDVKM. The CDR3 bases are TGTGCCAGCAGTTTAGGTTTTTCGGCTAGCGGCTTCTACAATGAGCAGTTCTTC. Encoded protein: CASSLGFSASGFYNEQFF.

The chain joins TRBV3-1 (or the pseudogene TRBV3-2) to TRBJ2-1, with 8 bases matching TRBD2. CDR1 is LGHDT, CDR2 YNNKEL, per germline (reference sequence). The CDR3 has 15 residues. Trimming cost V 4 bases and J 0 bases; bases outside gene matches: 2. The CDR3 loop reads CASSRLARSYNEQFF. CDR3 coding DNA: TGTGCCAGCAGCCGACTAGCGCGCTCCTACAATGAGCAGTTCTTC.

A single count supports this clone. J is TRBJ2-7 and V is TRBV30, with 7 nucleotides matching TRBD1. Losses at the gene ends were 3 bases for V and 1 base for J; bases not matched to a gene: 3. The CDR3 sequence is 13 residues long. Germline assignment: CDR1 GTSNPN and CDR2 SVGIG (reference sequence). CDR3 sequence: CAWRLGQSYEQYF. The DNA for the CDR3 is TGTGCCTGGAGGCTGGGACAGTCCTACGAGCAGTACTTC.

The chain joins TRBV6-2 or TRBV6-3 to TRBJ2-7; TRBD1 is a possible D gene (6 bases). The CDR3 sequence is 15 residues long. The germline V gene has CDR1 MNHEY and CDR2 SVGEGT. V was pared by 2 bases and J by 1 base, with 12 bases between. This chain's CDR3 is CASSYPGQSSYEQYF. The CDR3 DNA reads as TGTGCCAGCAGTTACCCTGGACAGTCATCCTACGAGCAGTACTTC.

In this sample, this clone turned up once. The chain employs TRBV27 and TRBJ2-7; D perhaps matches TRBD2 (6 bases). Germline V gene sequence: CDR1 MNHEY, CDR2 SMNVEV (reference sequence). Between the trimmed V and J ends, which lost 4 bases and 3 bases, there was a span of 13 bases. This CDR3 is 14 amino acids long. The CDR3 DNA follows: TGTGCCAGCAGTTCGGGACTCCTAGTCTACGAGCAGTACTTC. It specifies CASSSGLLVYEQYF.

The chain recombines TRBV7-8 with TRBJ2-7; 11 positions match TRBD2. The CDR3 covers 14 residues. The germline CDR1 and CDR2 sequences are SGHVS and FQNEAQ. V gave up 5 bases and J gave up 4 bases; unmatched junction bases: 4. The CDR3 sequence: CASSRLAGSYEQYF. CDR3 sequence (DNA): TGTGCCAGCAGCAGACTAGCGGGATCTTACGAGCAGTACTTC.

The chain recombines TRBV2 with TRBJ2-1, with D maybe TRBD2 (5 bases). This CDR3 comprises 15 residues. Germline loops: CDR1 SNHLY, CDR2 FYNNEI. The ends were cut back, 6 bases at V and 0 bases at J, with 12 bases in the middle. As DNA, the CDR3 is TGTGCCAGCAGAACAGACTATAACTCCTACAATGAGCAGTTCTTC. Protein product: CASRTDYNSYNEQFF.

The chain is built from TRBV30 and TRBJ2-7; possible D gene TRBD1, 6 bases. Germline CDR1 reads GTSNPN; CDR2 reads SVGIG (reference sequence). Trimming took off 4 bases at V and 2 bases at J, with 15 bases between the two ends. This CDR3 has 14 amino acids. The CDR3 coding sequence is TGTGCCTGGAAACAGGGCCCAGGCCCCTACGAGCAGTACTTC. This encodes CAWKQGPGPYEQYF.

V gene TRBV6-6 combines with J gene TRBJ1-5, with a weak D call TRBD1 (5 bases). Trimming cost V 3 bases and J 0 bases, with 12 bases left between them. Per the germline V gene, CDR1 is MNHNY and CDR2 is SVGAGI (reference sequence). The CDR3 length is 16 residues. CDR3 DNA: TGTGCCAGCAGTTATGCGGCAGGGAATAGCAATCAGCCCCAGCATTTT. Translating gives CASSYAAGNSNQPQHF.

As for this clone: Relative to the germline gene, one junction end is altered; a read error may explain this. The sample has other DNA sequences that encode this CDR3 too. The CDR3 region has the DNA TGCGCCAGTAGCTTGGACGGGGTGACAGGCTACACCTTC. It is translated as CASSLDGVTGYTF. This chain joins TRBV5-1 and TRBJ1-2; D ambiguous. The CDR3 is made up of 13 amino acids. Germline V CDR1 and CDR2: SGHRS, YFSETQ.

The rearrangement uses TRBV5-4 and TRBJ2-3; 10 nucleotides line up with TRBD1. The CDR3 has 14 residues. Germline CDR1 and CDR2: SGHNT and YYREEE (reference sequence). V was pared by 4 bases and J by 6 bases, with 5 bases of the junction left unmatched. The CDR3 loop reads CASSQGQGSDTQYF. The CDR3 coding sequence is TGTGCCAGCAGCCAGGGACAGGGGTCCGATACGCAGTATTTT.

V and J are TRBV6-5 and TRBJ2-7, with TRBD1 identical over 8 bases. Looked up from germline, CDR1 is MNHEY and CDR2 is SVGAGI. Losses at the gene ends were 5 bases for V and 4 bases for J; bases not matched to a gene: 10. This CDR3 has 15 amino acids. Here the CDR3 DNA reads TGTGCCAGCAGTACGATGGACAGGGCCGGATACGAGCAGTACTTC. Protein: CASSTMDRAGYEQYF.

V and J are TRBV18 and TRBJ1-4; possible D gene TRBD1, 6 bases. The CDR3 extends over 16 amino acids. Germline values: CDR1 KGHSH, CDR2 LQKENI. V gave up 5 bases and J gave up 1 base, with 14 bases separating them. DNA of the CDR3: TGTGCCAGCTCATCGGACAGACCGGGAACTAATGAAAAACTGTTTTTT. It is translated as CASSSDRPGTNEKLFF. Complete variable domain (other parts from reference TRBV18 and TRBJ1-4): NAGVMQNPRHLVRRRGQEARLRCSPMKGHSHVYWYRQLPEEGLKFMVYLQKENIIDESGMPKERFSAEFPKEGPSILRIQQVVRGDSAAYFCASSSDRPGTNEKLFFGSGTQLSVL.

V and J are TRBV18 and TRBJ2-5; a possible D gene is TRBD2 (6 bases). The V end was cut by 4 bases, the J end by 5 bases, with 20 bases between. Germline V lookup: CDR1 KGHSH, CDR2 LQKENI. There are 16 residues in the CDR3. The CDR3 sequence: CASSRNERGGWETQYF. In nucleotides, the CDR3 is TGTGCCAGCTCACGAAATGAGAGGGGAGGATGGGAGACCCAGTACTTC.

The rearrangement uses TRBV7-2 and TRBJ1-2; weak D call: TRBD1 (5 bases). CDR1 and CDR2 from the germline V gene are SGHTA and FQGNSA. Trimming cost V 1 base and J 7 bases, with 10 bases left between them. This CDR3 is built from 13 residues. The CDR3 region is CASSLEGSLGYTF. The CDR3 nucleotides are TGTGCCAGCAGCTTAGAGGGGTCCCTTGGCTACACCTTC.

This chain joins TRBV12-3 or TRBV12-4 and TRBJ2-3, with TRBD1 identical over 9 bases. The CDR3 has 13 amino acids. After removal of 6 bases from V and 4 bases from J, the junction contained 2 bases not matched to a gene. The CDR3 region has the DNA TGTGCCAGCAGACAGGGGGCGGCAGATACGCAGTATTTT. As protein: CASRQGAADTQYF.

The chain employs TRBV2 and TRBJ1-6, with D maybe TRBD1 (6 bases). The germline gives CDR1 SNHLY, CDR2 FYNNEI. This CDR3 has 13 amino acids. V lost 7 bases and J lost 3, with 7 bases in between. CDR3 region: CASKGGYNSPLHF. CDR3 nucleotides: TGTGCCAGCAAAGGGGGCTATAATTCACCCCTCCACTTT. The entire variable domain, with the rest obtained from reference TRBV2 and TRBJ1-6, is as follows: EPEVTQTPSHQVTQMGQEVILRCVPISNHLYFYWYRQILGQKVEFLVSFYNNEISEKSEIFDDQFSVERPDGSNFTLKIRSTKLEDSAMYFCASKGGYNSPLHFGNGTRLTVT.

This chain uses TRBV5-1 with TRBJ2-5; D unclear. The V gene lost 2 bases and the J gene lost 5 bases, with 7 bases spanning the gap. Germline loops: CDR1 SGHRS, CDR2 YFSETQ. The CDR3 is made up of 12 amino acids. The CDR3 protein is CASSFVSETQYF. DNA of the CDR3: TGCGCCAGCAGCTTCGTGTCGGAGACCCAGTACTTC.

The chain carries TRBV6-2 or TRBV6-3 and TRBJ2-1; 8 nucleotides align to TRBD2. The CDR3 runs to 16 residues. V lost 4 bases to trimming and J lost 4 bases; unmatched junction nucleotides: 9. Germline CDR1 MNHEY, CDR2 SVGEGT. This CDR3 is CASSFHTTSGYNEQFF. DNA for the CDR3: TGTGCCAGCAGTTTCCACACCACTAGCGGATACAATGAGCAGTTCTTC.

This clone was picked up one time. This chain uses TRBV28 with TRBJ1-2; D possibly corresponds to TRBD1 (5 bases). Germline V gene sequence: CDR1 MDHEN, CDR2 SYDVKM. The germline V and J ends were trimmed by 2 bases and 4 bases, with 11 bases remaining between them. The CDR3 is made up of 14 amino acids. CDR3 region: CASSLRAGIYGYTF. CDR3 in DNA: TGTGCCAGCAGTTTACGGGCAGGGATCTATGGCTACACCTTC.